These 28 T cell receptor beta chains originate from one sample sequenced in a study of shared clonotypes between healthy human individuals. Only in-frame clones appear in the TCRdb table, and some are missing; sequencing was by immunoSEQ multiplex PCR. The profile covers approximately 2.5 million clones, with approximately 90% appearing a single time and roughly 0.13% taken by the ten largest. Source material: naive CD4+ T cells sorted from blood. Documented subset: CD45RA+ positively selected. Every receptor here comes from a man younger than 30 in good health.

The chain carries TRBV6-1 and TRBJ2-7; D is unclear. Germline CDR1 reads MNHNS; CDR2 reads SASEGT. Trimming removed 5 bases from V and 5 bases from J, with 16 bases in between. This CDR3 has 14 amino acids. In DNA form, the CDR3 reads TGTGCCAGCAGTCCGGACCGACGTTTGCACGAGCAGTACTTC. Translating it yields CASSPDRRLHEQYF.

The chain couples TRBV6-6 to TRBJ2-5; D remains ambiguous. V was clipped by 0 bases and J by 4 bases, with 6 bases between them. The CDR3 consists of 13 residues. Germline CDR1 reads MNHNY; CDR2 reads SVGAGI (reference sequence). In nucleotides, the CDR3 is TGTGCCAGCAGTTACTCAAAGACAGAGACCCAGTACTTC. As protein: CASSYSKTETQYF.

The CDR3 coding sequence is TGTGCCAGCAGCAATCTACCCCGGAATGAGCAGTTCTTC. Its translation: CASSNLPRNEQFF. V usage is TRBV7-9 and J usage is TRBJ2-1; D is unresolved. CDR1 SEHNR and CDR2 FQNEAQ come from the germline V gene (reference sequence). This CDR3 comprises 13 residues. Trimming stripped 5 bases from V and 7 bases from J, with 12 bases between.

The chain recombines TRBV6-6 with TRBJ1-4, with D uncertain. Trimming took off 4 bases at V and 0 bases at J, with 12 bases between the two ends. There are 16 residues in the CDR3. The germline V gene has CDR1 MNHNY and CDR2 SVGAGI (reference sequence). The CDR3 loop is CASSSGIMATNEKLFF. Here the CDR3 DNA reads TGTGCCAGCAGTTCGGGTATTATGGCAACTAATGAAAAACTGTTTTTT.

The CDR3 DNA is TGTGCCTCTGCGGGTGACCCCTACAATGAGCAGTTCTTC. Protein sequence: CASAGDPYNEQFF. The genes are TRBV10-3 and TRBJ2-1; D may be TRBD2 (5 bases). Germline assignment: CDR1 ENHRY and CDR2 SYGVKD. Trimming took 11 bases from V and 2 from J, leaving 13 bases between them. The CDR3 totals 13 residues.

The CDR3 reads CASSLEGLAGTQETQYF. CDR3 sequence (DNA): TGCGCCAGCAGCTTGGAAGGACTAGCGGGGACCCAAGAGACCCAGTACTTC. The gene calls are TRBV5-1 and TRBJ2-5; 12 bases agree with TRBD2. J was trimmed by 1 base and V by 0 bases; bases with no gene match: 4. Germline V CDR1 and CDR2: SGHRS, YFSETQ. CDR3 length: 17 amino acids.

The chain employs TRBV11-2 and TRBJ2-1; 11 bases fit TRBD2. CDR3 length: 15 amino acids. Germline values: CDR1 SGHAT, CDR2 FQNNGV. With V trimmed by 5 bases and J by 7 bases, 7 bases remained unmatched. CDR3 in amino acids: CASSPTSGSGNEQFF. The CDR3 DNA follows: TGTGCCAGCAGCCCTACTAGCGGGAGTGGGAATGAGCAGTTCTTC.

The table lists this clone with a count of one. The chain carries TRBV18 and TRBJ2-5; 9 nucleotides agree with TRBD1. Trimming cost V 5 bases and J 5 bases; bases outside gene matches: 6. The CDR3 sequence is 14 residues long. Per the germline V gene, CDR1 is KGHSH and CDR2 is LQKENI. This CDR3 reads CASSSGQGVETQYF. The CDR3 DNA sequence: TGTGCCAGCTCATCGGGACAGGGTGTGGAGACCCAGTACTTC.

This clone has only one observation. This chain links TRBV19 with TRBJ2-2; a possible D gene is TRBD1 (6 bases). The CDR3 extends over 16 amino acids. Germline V gene lookup returns CDR1 LNHDA and CDR2 SQIVND (reference sequence). Deletions cut 0 bases from V and 6 bases from J, with 14 bases between. The CDR3, as DNA: TGTGCCAGTAGTATAGACACAGGGAAGGGGGCCGGGGAGCTGTTTTTT. Encoded protein: CASSIDTGKGAGELFF.

The V and J genes are TRBV2 and TRBJ2-7; 10 nucleotides align to TRBD1. The length of the CDR3 is 15 residues. The ends lost 4 bases at V and 3 bases at J; junction bases unmatched: 6. Per the germline V gene, CDR1 is SNHLY and CDR2 is FYNNEI. The CDR3 loop is CASSGRGTGDYEQYF. CDR3 nucleotides: TGTGCCAGCAGTGGCCGCGGGACAGGGGACTACGAGCAGTACTTC.

The chain joins TRBV10-3 to TRBJ2-5, with 10 bases aligning to TRBD2. The ends lost 8 bases at V and 4 bases at J; junction bases unmatched: 7. The CDR3 contains 14 residues. Germline-derived CDR1 and CDR2 are ENHRY and SYGVKD. This CDR3 is CAIGEAGGAETQYF. For the CDR3, the DNA is TGTGCCATCGGGGAAGCGGGGGGGGCAGAGACCCAGTACTTC.

This chain connects TRBV30 to TRBJ1-5, with D possibly being TRBD1 (5 bases). This CDR3 spans 17 amino acids. V was cut by 1 base and J by 3 bases, with 19 bases left in between. Per germline, CDR1 GTSNPN and CDR2 SVGIG (reference sequence). CDR3: CAWSAKSAGTSNQPQHF. The DNA for the CDR3 is TGTGCCTGGAGTGCGAAATCGGCAGGGACTTCCAATCAGCCCCAGCATTTT.

This chain uses TRBV9 with TRBJ2-1; D unclear. CDR3 length: 14 residues. CDR1 and CDR2 (germline): SGDLS, YYNGEE. V was pared by 3 bases and J by 8 bases, with 15 bases between. DNA of the CDR3: TGTGCCAGCAGCGACCGGACCATAAGTCATGAGCAGTTCTTC. Translated, it gives CASSDRTISHEQFF.

The rearrangement uses TRBV10-2 and TRBJ1-5; the D gene is possibly TRBD1 (5 bases). CDR1 is WSHSY and CDR2 is SAAADI in the germline V gene. The V and J ends lost 0 bases and 6 bases respectively, with 9 bases between them. The CDR3 consists of 14 residues. The CDR3 spells CASSESQGTQPQHF. Written as DNA, the CDR3 is TGCGCCAGCAGTGAGTCTCAGGGCACTCAGCCCCAGCATTTT.

This clone has a handful of counts. This chain joins TRBV5-1 and TRBJ2-1, with 10 positions matching TRBD1. There are 15 residues in the CDR3. Germline loops: CDR1 SGHRS, CDR2 YFSETQ. J lost 6 bases, V lost 0 bases, and 3 bases had no gene match. The CDR3 coding sequence is TGCGCCAGCAGCTTGGCCGGGACAGGGGTCAATGAGCAGTTCTTC. Translating gives CASSLAGTGVNEQFF.

This chain joins TRBV30 and TRBJ1-1; TRBD1 aligns across 7 bases. The trim removed 8 bases at V and 4 bases at J, leaving 13 bases unmatched. Per germline, CDR1 GTSNPN and CDR2 SVGIG (reference sequence). The CDR3 totals 14 residues. As DNA, the CDR3 is TGTGCCAATCATCGGGGGACAGCAGGCACTGAAGCTTTCTTT. It is translated as CANHRGTAGTEAFF.

This clone was seen a few times. The chain is built from TRBV30 and TRBJ2-2; D uncertain. Germline CDR1 and CDR2: GTSNPN and SVGIG (reference sequence). The CDR3 runs 13 residues. V lost 2 bases, J lost 6 bases, and 10 bases lay in between. The CDR3 loop is CAWSHRGSGELFF. As DNA, the CDR3 is TGTGCCTGGAGTCACCGTGGCTCCGGGGAGCTGTTTTTT.

The chain employs TRBV5-8 and TRBJ2-3; D ambiguous. The CDR3 runs to 13 residues. V was shortened by 4 bases and J by 10 bases, with 16 bases between the two germline ends. Per germline, CDR1 SGHTS and CDR2 YDEGEE. CDR3 loop: CASSLHLGMAQYF. CDR3 coding DNA: TGTGCCAGCAGCCTTCACCTGGGGATGGCGCAGTATTTT.

The chain has TRBV6-5 and TRBJ2-3; 8 bases map to TRBD2. There are 15 residues in the CDR3. Trimming took 4 bases from V and 3 from J; bases not matched to a gene: 6. The germline V gene encodes CDR1 MNHEY and CDR2 SVGAGI. Written as DNA, the CDR3 is TGTGCCAGCAGTTTAGGGGCGGGAGGTACAGATACGCAGTATTTT. This encodes CASSLGAGGTDTQYF.

This clone turned up a few times. In the same sample, other DNA sequences code for this CDR3. For the CDR3, the DNA is TGCGCCAGCAGCCCGGGACTAGCGGGGGACGAGCAGTACTTC. It codes for CASSPGLAGDEQYF. The rearrangement links TRBV5-1 to TRBJ2-7, with 14 nucleotides matching TRBD2. Germline V lookup: CDR1 SGHRS, CDR2 YFSETQ. The CDR3 consists of 14 residues. V was pared by 4 bases and J by 5 bases, with 2 bases of the junction left unmatched. Supplemented by reference TRBV5-1 and TRBJ2-7, the full variable domain reads KAGVTQTPRYLIKTRGQQVTLSCSPISGHRSVSWYQQTPGQGLQFLFEYFSETQRNKGNFPGRFSGRQFSNSRSEMNVSTLELGDSALYLCASSPGLAGDEQYFGPGTRLTVT.

The rearrangement uses TRBV7-9 and TRBJ2-7; 10 bases match TRBD2. V was pared by 5 bases and J by 4 bases, with 8 bases of the junction left unmatched. The length of the CDR3 is 15 residues. Germline-derived CDR1 and CDR2 are SEHNR and FQNEAQ (reference sequence). The CDR3 nucleotides are TGTGCCAGCAGCCGAGGACTAGCGGAATTGTACGAGCAGTACTTC. The encoded protein is CASSRGLAELYEQYF.

Concerning this clone itself: At the DNA level, this CDR3 is encoded by other sequences in the same sample as well. This chain connects TRBV5-1 to TRBJ2-7, with 10 nucleotides matching TRBD1. V lost 3 bases and J lost 3; bases outside the gene matches: 3. The CDR3 is made up of 14 amino acids. The germline V gene encodes CDR1 SGHRS and CDR2 YFSETQ. The DNA for the CDR3 is TGCGCCAGCAGCTCCCGGACAGGGGGCTACGAGCAGTACTTC. This gives the protein CASSSRTGGYEQYF.

V gene TRBV5-4 combines with J gene TRBJ2-2; TRBD1 aligns across 7 bases. J was trimmed by 1 base and V by 4 bases; bases with no gene match: 4. The CDR3 length is 15 residues. Germline V lookup: CDR1 SGHNT, CDR2 YYREEE (reference sequence). Written as DNA, the CDR3 is TGTGCCAGCAGCCCAGGGGGTCAGAACACCGGGGAGCTGTTTTTT. It yields the protein CASSPGGQNTGELFF.

A note on this clone: Other DNA sequences in the same sample also yield this CDR3. The chain links TRBV11-2 to TRBJ2-7; tentatively, D is TRBD1 (6 bases). V was cut by 1 base and J by 5 bases, with 12 bases left in between. CDR3 size: 14 residues. Germline V gene sequence: CDR1 SGHAT, CDR2 FQNNGV. The CDR3 DNA reads as TGTGCCAGCAGCTTAGTGCAGGGGAGAAACGAGCAGTACTTC. It encodes CASSLVQGRNEQYF. Combining the CDR3 with reference TRBV11-2 and TRBJ2-7 gives the whole variable domain EAGVAQSPRYKIIEKRQSVAFWCNPISGHATLYWYQQILGQGPKLLIQFQNNGVVDDSQLPKDRFSAERLKGVDSTLKIQPAKLEDSAVYLCASSLVQGRNEQYFGPGTRLTVT.

The chain couples TRBV7-8 to TRBJ1-5; D is uncertain. The CDR3 length is 14 residues. The V end lost 3 bases, the J end lost 3 bases, and 9 bases lay between the germline ends. CDR1 is SGHVS, CDR2 FQNEAQ, per germline. This chain's CDR3 is CASSFSGYNQPQHF. The CDR3 DNA reads as TGTGCCAGCAGCTTCAGCGGGTACAATCAGCCCCAGCATTTT.

V usage is TRBV6-5 and J usage is TRBJ2-5; 8 bases fit TRBD1. CDR1 is MNHEY and CDR2 is SVGAGI in the germline V gene. The CDR3 has 15 residues. The V gene end was trimmed by 5 bases and the J gene end by 1 base; junction bases not matched to a gene: 6. The CDR3 coding sequence is TGTGCCAGCAGTATCATGGACAGGGCCCAAGAGACCCAGTACTTC. Its translation: CASSIMDRAQETQYF.

The chain is built from TRBV14 and TRBJ1-2; tentatively, D is TRBD1 (5 bases). This CDR3 contains 11 residues. V lost 6 bases and J lost 5, with 7 bases in between. Germline lookup yields CDR1 SGHDN and CDR2 FVKESK. The CDR3 reads CASSGGYGYTF. The CDR3 bases are TGTGCCAGCAGTGGGGGTTATGGCTACACCTTC.

The chain recombines TRBV2 with TRBJ2-2, with D possibly being TRBD1 or TRBD2 (6 bases each). Germline loops: CDR1 SNHLY, CDR2 FYNNEI. The CDR3 sequence is 18 residues long. Trimming took off 3 bases at V and 5 bases at J, with 22 bases between the two ends. The CDR3 DNA sequence: TGTGCCAGCAGTGACGGGAGAACAGGGCCAACTAGGACCGGGGAGCTGTTTTTT. It specifies CASSDGRTGPTRTGELFF.